Shown below are 11 T cell receptor beta chains from a single sample sequenced in a study of shared clonotypes between healthy human individuals. Produced via immunoSEQ multiplex PCR; TCRdb's table is partial and in-frame only. The repertoire includes around 2.5 million clones, roughly 93% of them detected once, and approximately 0.36% sits in the top ten. Sequencing used naive CD4+ T cells from PBMCs. The subset denotes: CD45RA+ positively selected. The receptors originated from a man aged 18 to 29 in good health. Some clones in this sample may be carry-over from other donors' samples.

V and J are TRBV28 and TRBJ2-2; D is undetermined. Trimming shortened V by 7 bases and J by 2 bases, and 14 bases separated the two germline ends. This CDR3 comprises 15 residues. Germline V gene lookup returns CDR1 MDHEN and CDR2 SYDVKM. The CDR3 spells CASNTPSGNTGELFF. CDR3 coding DNA: TGTGCCAGCAACACACCATCGGGCAACACCGGGGAGCTGTTTTTT. Full variable domain (outside the CDR3, taken from reference TRBV28 and TRBJ2-2): DVKVTQSSRYLVKRTGEKVFLECVQDMDHENMFWYRQDPGLGLRLIYFSYDVKMKEKGDIPEGYSVSREKKERFSLILESASTNQTSMYLCASNTPSGNTGELFFGEGSRLTVL.

The chain employs TRBV7-2 and TRBJ1-1, with D unclear. Germline values: CDR1 SGHTA, CDR2 FQGNSA. This CDR3 has 12 amino acids. V lost 0 bases and J lost 3, with 2 bases in between. The chain's CDR3 is CASSLAHTEAFF. CDR3 bases: TGTGCCAGCAGCTTAGCCCACACTGAAGCTTTCTTT. Using reference TRBV7-2 and TRBJ1-1 for the parts outside the CDR3, the full variable domain is GAGVSQSPSNKVTEKGKDVELRCDPISGHTALYWYRQSLGQGLEFLIYFQGNSAPDKSGLPSDRFSAERTGGSVSTLTIQRTQQEDSAVYLCASSLAHTEAFFGQGTRLTVV.

This sequence joins TRBV7-9 and TRBJ2-7, with TRBD2 identical over 11 bases. This CDR3 spans 16 amino acids. CDR1 is SEHNR, CDR2 FQNEAQ, per germline (reference sequence). The V segment lost 4 bases and the J segment 2 bases; nucleotides outside the gene matches: 7. The CDR3 DNA reads as TGTGCCAGCAGCTCCCGGACTAGCGGGTCTCCCTACGAGCAGTACTTC. Encoded protein: CASSSRTSGSPYEQYF.

The CDR3 nucleotides read TGTGCCAGCAGTTACTCGGGGACTACTTGGCCGTTCTTC. It is translated as CASSYSGTTWPFF. The gene calls are TRBV6-5 and TRBJ2-1; 7 bases fit TRBD2. Trimming cost V 0 bases and J 15 bases; bases outside gene matches: 8. This CDR3 is built from 13 residues. CDR1 is MNHEY, CDR2 SVGAGI, per germline.

The chain recombines TRBV5-1 with TRBJ2-7; 7 bases fit TRBD2. The CDR3 is 15 amino acids. J was trimmed by 0 bases and V by 0 bases; bases with no gene match: 3. Germline-derived CDR1 and CDR2 are SGHRS and YFSETQ. CDR3 sequence (DNA): TGCGCCAGCAGCTTGGCCGGGGGGACCTCCTACGAGCAGTACTTC. Its protein product is CASSLAGGTSYEQYF.

The genes are TRBV10-3 and TRBJ2-1; possibly TRBD2 for D (5 bases). Germline loops: CDR1 ENHRY, CDR2 SYGVKD. V dropped 4 bases and J dropped 3 bases, with 13 bases sitting between them. CDR3 length: 15 residues. The CDR3 reads CAISVNDGNYNEQFF. The CDR3 DNA reads as TGTGCCATCAGTGTTAACGACGGGAACTACAATGAGCAGTTCTTC.

The chain employs TRBV14 and TRBJ1-1; 7 nucleotides agree with TRBD1. Trimming removed 6 bases from V and 1 base from J; junction bases left unmatched: 11. Germline CDR1 and CDR2: SGHDN and FVKESK. The CDR3 runs 16 residues. In DNA form, the CDR3 reads TGTGCCAGCAGTAAGTTTCCGGGACAGCAGAACACTGAAGCTTTCTTT. It encodes CASSKFPGQQNTEAFF.

The V call is TRBV2, the J call TRBJ1-2, with 10 nucleotides matching TRBD1. J gave up 3 bases and V 6 bases, and 16 bases lay outside the gene matches. This CDR3 region has 18 residues. Germline V lookup: CDR1 SNHLY, CDR2 FYNNEI. For the CDR3, the DNA is TGTGCCAGCAGCGTGCAAGGGACAGGGGCGTATGCGGACTATGGCTACACCTTC. Protein product: CASSVQGTGAYADYGYTF. Looking up the rest from reference TRBV2 and TRBJ1-2 gives the full variable domain: EPEVTQTPSHQVTQMGQEVILRCVPISNHLYFYWYRQILGQKVEFLVSFYNNEISEKSEIFDDQFSVERPDGSNFTLKIRSTKLEDSAMYFCASSVQGTGAYADYGYTFGSGTRLTVV.

The chain joins TRBV7-9 to TRBJ2-5; TRBD2 aligns across 7 bases. Losses at the gene ends were 1 base for V and 5 bases for J; bases not matched to a gene: 7. The V gene's germline CDR1 is SEHNR and CDR2 FQNEAQ (reference sequence). The CDR3 spans 15 residues. CDR3 in DNA: TGTGCCAGCAGCTTAGGCCGCGGGAGTTCCGAGACCCAGTACTTC. This gives the protein CASSLGRGSSETQYF.

The J gene is TRBJ1-2, the V gene TRBV9; TRBD1 aligns across 8 bases. CDR3 length: 16 residues. Germline lookup yields CDR1 SGDLS and CDR2 YYNGEE. The ends lost 0 bases at V and 7 bases at J; junction bases unmatched: 11. The CDR3: CASSVVGAGGGSGYTF. For the CDR3, the DNA is TGTGCCAGCAGCGTAGTCGGGGCAGGGGGCGGGTCTGGCTACACCTTC.

V is TRBV19 and J is TRBJ2-2; D may match TRBD1 or TRBD2 (5 bases each). This CDR3 has 15 residues. V was cut by 4 bases and J by 3 bases, with 12 bases left in between. CDR1 and CDR2 (germline): LNHDA, SQIVND (reference sequence). CDR3 loop: CASSTRDGYTGELFF. The CDR3 region has the DNA TGTGCCAGTAGTACCCGGGACGGTTACACCGGGGAGCTGTTTTTT.